Following are 3 T cell receptor beta chains from one sample sequenced in a study of shared clonotypes between healthy human individuals. Assay used: immunoSEQ multiplex PCR; TCRdb lists only in-frame clones, some missing. The table lists 2 million to 3 million clones, more than 85% of them singletons, with 0.36% in the top ten. The sequenced material came from naive CD4+ T cells from PBMCs. Noted subset: CD45RA+ positively selected. Source of these receptors: a man between 18 and 35 years old in good health. Some clones in this sample may be carry-over from other donors' samples.

CDR3 sequence (DNA): TGTGCCAGTAGCCCGGACAGGGCCTATTCCAGACACGAGCAGTACTTC. Its translation is CASSPDRAYSRHEQYF. The chain employs TRBV19 and TRBJ2-7; 8 bases fit TRBD1. Germline trimming cut 6 bases from V and 5 bases from J; bases unmatched to any gene: 15. Germline-derived CDR1 and CDR2 are LNHDA and SQIVND (reference sequence). The CDR3 spans 16 residues.

V gene TRBV7-9 combines with J gene TRBJ2-7; tentative D call: TRBD2 (5 bases). Germline V lookup: CDR1 SEHNR, CDR2 FQNEAQ (reference sequence). Trimming took 4 bases from V and 2 from J, leaving 6 bases between them. The CDR3 consists of 12 residues. CDR3 amino acids: CASSYGTYEQYF. The CDR3 DNA follows: TGTGCCAGCAGCTACGGGACCTACGAGCAGTACTTC.

The chain joins TRBV7-2 to TRBJ1-6; D not certain. Trimming left V 9 bases short and J 3 bases short, with 12 bases between. The germline V gene has CDR1 SGHTA and CDR2 FQGNSA. The CDR3 covers 14 residues. The CDR3 nucleotides are TGTGCCAGTGGCTTATGGGGCTATAATTCACCCCTCCACTTT. Translation: CASGLWGYNSPLHF. Full variable domain (missing parts from reference TRBV7-2 and TRBJ1-6): GAGVSQSPSNKVTEKGKDVELRCDPISGHTALYWYRQSLGQGLEFLIYFQGNSAPDKSGLPSDRFSAERTGGSVSTLTIQRTQQEDSAVYLCASGLWGYNSPLHFGNGTRLTVT.